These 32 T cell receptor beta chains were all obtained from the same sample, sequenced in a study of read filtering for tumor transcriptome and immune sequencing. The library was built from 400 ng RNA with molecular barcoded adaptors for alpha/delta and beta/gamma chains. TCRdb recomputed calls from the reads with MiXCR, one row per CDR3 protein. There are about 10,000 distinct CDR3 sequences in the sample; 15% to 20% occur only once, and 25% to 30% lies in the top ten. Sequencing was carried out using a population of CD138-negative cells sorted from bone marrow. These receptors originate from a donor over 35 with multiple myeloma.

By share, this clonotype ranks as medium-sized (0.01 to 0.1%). CDR3 region: CASVLAGGPLNEQFF. The CDR3 nucleotides are TGTGCCAGCGTTCTAGCGGGAGGGCCTTTAAATGAGCAGTTCTTC. V usage is TRBV12-3 or TRBV12-4 and J usage is TRBJ2-1; 12 bases are a match to TRBD2. CDR3 length: 15 residues. J was trimmed by 7 bases and V by 8 bases; bases with no gene match: 9.

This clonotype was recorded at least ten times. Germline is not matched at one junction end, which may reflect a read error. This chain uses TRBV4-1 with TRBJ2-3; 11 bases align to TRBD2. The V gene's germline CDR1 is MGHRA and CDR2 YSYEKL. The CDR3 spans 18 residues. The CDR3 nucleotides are TGCGCCAGCAGCAAAGAAAACGTAGCGGGGGGGCGGACAGATACGCAGTATTTT. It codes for CASSKENVAGGRTDTQYF.

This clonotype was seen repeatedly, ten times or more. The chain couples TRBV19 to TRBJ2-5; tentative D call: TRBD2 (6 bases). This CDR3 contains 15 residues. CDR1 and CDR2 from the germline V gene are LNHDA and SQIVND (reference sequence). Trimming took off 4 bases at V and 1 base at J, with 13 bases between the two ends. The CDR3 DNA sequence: TGTGCCAGTAGTAGTGTGGGGGGTGGCCAAGAGACCCAGTACTTC. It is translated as CASSSVGGGQETQYF.

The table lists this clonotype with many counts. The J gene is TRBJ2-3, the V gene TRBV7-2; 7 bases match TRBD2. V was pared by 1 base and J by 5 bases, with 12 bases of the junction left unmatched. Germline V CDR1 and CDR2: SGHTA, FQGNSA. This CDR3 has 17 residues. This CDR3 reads CASSLVGGLLVGDTQYF. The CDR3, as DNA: TGTGCCAGCAGCTTAGTCGGGGGGTTGTTGGTTGGAGATACGCAGTATTTT.

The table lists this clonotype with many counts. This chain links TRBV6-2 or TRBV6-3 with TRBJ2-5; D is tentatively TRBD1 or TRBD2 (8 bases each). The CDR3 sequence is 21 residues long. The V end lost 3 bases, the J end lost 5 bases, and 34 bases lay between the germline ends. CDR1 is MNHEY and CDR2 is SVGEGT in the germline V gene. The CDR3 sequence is CASSYGARGRGARPLKETQYF. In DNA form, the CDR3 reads TGTGCCAGCAGTTATGGGGCCAGGGGGCGGGGGGCCAGGCCTCTCAAGGAGACCCAGTACTTC.

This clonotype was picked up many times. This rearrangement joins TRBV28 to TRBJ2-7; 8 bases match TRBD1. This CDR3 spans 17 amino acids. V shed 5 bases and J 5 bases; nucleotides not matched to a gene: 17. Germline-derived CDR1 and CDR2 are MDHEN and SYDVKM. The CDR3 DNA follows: TGTGCCAGCAGTCCCACTCCCTACGGGACAGGTGCTAACGAGCAGTACTTC. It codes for CASSPTPYGTGANEQYF.

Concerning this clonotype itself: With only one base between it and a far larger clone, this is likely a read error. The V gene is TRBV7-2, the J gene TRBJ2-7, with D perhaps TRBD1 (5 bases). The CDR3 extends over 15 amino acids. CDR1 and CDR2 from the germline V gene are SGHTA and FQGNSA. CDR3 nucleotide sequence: TGCGCCGGCAGCCAAGTGTCCGCAGGGCGAAACGAGCAGTACTTC. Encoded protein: CAGSQVSAGRNEQYF.

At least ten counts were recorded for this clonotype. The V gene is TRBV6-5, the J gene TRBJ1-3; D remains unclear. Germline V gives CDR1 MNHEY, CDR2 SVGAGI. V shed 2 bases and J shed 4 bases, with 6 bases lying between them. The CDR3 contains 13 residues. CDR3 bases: TGTGCCAGCAGTTACCAGGAGGGAAACACCATATATTTT. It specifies CASSYQEGNTIYF.

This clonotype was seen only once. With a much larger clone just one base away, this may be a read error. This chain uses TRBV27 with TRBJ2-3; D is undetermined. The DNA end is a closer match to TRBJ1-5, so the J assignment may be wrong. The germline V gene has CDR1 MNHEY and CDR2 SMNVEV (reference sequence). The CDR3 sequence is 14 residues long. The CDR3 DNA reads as TGTGCCAGCAGTTTATTAGTGAGCACAGATACGCAGCATTTT. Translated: CASSLLVSTDTQHF.

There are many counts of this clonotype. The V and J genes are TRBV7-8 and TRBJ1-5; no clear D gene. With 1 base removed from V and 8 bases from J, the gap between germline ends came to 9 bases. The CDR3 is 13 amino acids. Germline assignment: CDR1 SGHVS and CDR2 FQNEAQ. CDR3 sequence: CASSLGGFEPQHF. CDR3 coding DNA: TGTGCCAGCAGCTTAGGGGGATTTGAGCCCCAGCATTTT. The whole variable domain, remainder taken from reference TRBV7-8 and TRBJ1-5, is GAGVSQSPRYKVAKRGQDVALRCDPISGHVSLFWYQQALGQGPEFLTYFQNEAQLDKSGLPSDRFFAERPEGSVSTLKIQRTQQEDSAVYLCASSLGGFEPQHFGDGTRLSIL.

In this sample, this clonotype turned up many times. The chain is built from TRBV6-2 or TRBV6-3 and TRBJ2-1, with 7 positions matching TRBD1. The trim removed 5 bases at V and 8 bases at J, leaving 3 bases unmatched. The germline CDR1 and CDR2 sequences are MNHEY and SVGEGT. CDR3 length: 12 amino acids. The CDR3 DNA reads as TGTGCCAGCAGTGAAACAGGGGATGAGCAGTTCTTC. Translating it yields CASSETGDEQFF.

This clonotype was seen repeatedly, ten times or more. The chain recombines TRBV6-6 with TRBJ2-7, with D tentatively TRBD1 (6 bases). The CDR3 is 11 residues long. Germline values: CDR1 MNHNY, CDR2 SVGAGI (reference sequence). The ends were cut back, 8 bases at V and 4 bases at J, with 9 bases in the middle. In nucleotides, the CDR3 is TGTGCCAGCCGAGGGGGATACGAGCAGTACTTC. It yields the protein CASRGGYEQYF.

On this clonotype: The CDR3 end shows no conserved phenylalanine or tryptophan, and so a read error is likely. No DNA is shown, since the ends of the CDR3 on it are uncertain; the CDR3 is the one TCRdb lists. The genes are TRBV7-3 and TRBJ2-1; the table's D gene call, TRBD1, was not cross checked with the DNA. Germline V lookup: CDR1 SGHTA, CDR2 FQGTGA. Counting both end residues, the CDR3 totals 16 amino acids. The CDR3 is CASSFRDGGGIDEHFL.

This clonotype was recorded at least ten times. CDR3 sequence: CAWRVDSSSEQFF. The CDR3 nucleotides are TGTGCCTGGAGAGTGGACAGCTCCAGTGAGCAGTTCTTC. This chain connects TRBV30 to TRBJ2-1, with D maybe TRBD1 (6 bases). Trimming left V 3 bases short and J 9 bases short, with 15 bases between. Germline V lookup: CDR1 GTSNPN, CDR2 SVGIG (reference sequence). This CDR3 has 13 residues.

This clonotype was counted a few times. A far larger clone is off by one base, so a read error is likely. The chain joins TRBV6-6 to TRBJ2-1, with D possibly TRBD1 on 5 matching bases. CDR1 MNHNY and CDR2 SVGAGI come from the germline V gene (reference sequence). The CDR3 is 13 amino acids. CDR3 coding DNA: TGTGCCAGCAGTTATAGTGGGGCCGATGAGCGGTTCTTC. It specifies CASSYSGADERFF.

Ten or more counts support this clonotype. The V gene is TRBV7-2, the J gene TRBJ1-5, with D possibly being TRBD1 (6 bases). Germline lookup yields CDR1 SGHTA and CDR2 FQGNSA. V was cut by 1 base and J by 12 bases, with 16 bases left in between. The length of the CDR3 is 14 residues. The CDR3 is CASSLGSLGAGQHF. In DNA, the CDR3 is TGTGCCAGCAGCTTAGGGAGCTTGGGGGCAGGCCAGCATTTT.

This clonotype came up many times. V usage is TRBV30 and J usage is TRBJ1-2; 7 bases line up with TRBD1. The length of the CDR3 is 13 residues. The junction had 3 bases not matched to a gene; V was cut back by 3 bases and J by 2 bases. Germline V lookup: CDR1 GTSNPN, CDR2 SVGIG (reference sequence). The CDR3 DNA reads TGTGCCTGGAGGACAGGGTTGAACTATGGCTACACCTTC. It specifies CAWRTGLNYGYTF.

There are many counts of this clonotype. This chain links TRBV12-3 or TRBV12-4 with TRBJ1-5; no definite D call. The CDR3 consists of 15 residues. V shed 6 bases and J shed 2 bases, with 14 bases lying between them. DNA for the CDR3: TGTGCCAGCAGACCCGGAACGGGAGGCAATCAGCCCCAGCATTTT. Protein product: CASRPGTGGNQPQHF.

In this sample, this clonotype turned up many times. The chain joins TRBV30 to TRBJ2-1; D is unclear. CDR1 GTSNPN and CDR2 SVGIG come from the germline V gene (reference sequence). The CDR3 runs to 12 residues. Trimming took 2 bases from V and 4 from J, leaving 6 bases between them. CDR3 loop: CAWSFRYNEQFF. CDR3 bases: TGTGCCTGGAGTTTCAGGTACAATGAGCAGTTCTTC.

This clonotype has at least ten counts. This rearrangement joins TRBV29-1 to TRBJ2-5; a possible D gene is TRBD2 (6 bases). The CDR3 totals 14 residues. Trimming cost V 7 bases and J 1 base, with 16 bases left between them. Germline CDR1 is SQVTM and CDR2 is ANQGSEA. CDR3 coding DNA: TGCAGCGCCGGAGGGGAGATGCCCCAAGAGACCCAGTACTTC. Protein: CSAGGEMPQETQYF.

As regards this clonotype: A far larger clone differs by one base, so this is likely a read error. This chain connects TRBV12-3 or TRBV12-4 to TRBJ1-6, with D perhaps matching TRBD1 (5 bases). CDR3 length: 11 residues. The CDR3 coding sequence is TGTGCCAGCAGTTCGGGGACGACGGCTTCCTTT. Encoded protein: CASSSGTTASF.

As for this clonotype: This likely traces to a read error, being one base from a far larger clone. The CDR3, as DNA: TGTGCCAGCAGCTTAATTCCGGGAGGGCCGGGGAGTGAGCAGTTCTTC. It translates to CASSLIPGGPGSEQFF. The chain links TRBV11-3 to TRBJ2-1; the match to TRBD2 covers 8 bases. The CDR3 is 16 amino acids. The J segment lost 9 bases and the V segment lost 2 bases, leaving 12 bases of the junction unmatched. Germline V gene data show CDR1 as SGHNT and CDR2 as YENEEA.

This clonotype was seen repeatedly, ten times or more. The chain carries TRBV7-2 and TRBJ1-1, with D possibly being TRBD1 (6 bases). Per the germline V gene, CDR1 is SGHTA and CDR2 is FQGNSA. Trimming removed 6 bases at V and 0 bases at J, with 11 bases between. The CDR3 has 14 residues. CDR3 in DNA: TGTGCCAGCAGTCCCGGGACACTGAACACTGAAGCTTTCTTT. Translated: CASSPGTLNTEAFF.

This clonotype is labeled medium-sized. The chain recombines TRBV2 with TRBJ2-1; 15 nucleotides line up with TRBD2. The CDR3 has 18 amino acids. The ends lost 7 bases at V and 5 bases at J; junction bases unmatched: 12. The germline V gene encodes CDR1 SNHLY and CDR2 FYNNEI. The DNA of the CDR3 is TGTGCCAGCATGTCAAGGACTAGCGGGAGGGCCAAGGACAATGAGCAGTTCTTC. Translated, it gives CASMSRTSGRAKDNEQFF.

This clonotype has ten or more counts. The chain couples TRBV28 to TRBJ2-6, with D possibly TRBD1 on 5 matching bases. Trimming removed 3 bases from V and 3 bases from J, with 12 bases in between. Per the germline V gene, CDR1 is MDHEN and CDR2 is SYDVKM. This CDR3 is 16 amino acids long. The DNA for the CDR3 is TGTGCCAGCAGTTTCGGCAGGGTTGGTGGGGCCAACGTCCTGACTTTC. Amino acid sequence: CASSFGRVGGANVLTF.

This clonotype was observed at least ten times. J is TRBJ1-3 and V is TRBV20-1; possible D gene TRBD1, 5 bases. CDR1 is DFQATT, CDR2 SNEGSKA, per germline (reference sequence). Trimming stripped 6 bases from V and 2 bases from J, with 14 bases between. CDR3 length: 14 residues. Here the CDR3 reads CSAAKGGAGNTIYF. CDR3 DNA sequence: TGCAGTGCGGCGAAAGGAGGGGCTGGAAACACCATATATTTT.

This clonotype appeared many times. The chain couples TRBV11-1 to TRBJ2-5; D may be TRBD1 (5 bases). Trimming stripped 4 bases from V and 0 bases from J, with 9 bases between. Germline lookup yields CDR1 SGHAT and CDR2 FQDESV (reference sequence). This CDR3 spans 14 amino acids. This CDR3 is CASSSDTYQETQYF. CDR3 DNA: TGTGCCAGCAGCTCGGACACGTACCAAGAGACCCAGTACTTC.

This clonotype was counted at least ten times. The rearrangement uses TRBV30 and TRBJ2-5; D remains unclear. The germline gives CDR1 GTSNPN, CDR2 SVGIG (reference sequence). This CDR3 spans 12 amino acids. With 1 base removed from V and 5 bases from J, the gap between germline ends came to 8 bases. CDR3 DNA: TGTGCCTGGAGTGAGACGCGGGAGACCCAGTACTTC. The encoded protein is CAWSETRETQYF.

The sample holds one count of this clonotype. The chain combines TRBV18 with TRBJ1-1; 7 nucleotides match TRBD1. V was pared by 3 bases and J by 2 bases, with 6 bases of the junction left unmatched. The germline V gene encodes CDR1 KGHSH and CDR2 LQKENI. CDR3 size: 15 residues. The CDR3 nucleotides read TGTGCCAGCTCACCGACAGGGATGCCAAACACTGAAGCTTTCTTT. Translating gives CASSPTGMPNTEAFF.

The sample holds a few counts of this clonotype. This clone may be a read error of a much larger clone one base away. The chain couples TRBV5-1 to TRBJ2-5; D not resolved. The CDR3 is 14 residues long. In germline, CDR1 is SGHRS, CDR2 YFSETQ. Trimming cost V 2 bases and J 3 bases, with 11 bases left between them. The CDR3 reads CASSFAAIKETQYF. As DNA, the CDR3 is TGCGCCAGCAGCTTCGCGGCGATTAAAGAGACCCAGTACTTC. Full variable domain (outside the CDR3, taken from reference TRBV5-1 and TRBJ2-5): KAGVTQTPRYLIKTRGQQVTLSCSPISGHRSVSWYQQTPGQGLQFLFEYFSETQRNKGNFPGRFSGRQFSNSRSEMNVSTLELGDSALYLCASSFAAIKETQYFGPGTRLLVL.

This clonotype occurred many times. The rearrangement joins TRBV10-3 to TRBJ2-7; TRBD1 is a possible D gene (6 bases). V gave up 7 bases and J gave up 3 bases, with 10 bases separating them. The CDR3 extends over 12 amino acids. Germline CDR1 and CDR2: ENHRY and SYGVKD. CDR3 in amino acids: CAITGQNYEQYF. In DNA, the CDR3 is TGTGCCATCACAGGACAGAACTACGAGCAGTACTTC.

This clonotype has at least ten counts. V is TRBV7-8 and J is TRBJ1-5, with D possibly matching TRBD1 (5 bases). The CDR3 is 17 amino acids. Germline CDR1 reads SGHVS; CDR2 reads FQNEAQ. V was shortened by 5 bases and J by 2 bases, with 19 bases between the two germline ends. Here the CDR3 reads CASSPARGLVGNQPQHF. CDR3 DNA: TGTGCCAGCAGCCCGGCCCGGGGGTTGGTCGGCAATCAGCCCCAGCATTTT.